Below, 26 T cell receptor beta chains from the same sample are listed, as sequenced in a study of CD8 T cells in Susac syndrome. Random hexamers were used to reverse transcribe roughly 0.45 to 1 ug of RNA. Via MiXCR, TCRdb re-called the immunoSEQ multiplex PCR reads, giving one row per CDR3 protein. The data contain 140,000 to 150,000 distinct CDR3 sequences, around 94% of them singletons. Specimen: CD4+ T cells from PBMCs. These receptor sequences come from a human donor in good health.

The chain recombines TRBV11-2 with TRBJ1-4, with 11 bases aligning to TRBD1. CDR1 is SGHAT, CDR2 FQNNGV, per germline. J was trimmed by 14 bases and V by 5 bases; bases with no gene match: 10. The CDR3 extends over 14 amino acids. The DNA of the CDR3 is TGTGCCAGCAGCCCGGGGACAGGGGGGGGCCGGCTGTTTTTT. This sequence encodes CASSPGTGGGRLFF.

The chain's CDR3 is CASSIRDRRIAFF. The DNA of the CDR3 is TGTGCCAGTAGTATCCGGGACAGAAGGATAGCTTTCTTT. This chain links TRBV19 with TRBJ1-1, with TRBD1 identical over 7 bases. The CDR3 is made up of 13 amino acids. The trim removed 3 bases at V and 10 bases at J, leaving 8 bases unmatched. CDR1 LNHDA and CDR2 SQIVND come from the germline V gene (reference sequence). Full variable domain (remainder filled in from reference TRBV19 and TRBJ1-1): DGGITQSPKYLFRKEGQNVTLSCEQNLNHDAMYWYRQDPGQGLRLIYYSQIVNDFQKGDIAEGYSVSREKKESFPLTVTSAQKNPTAFYLCASSIRDRRIAFFGQGTRLTVV.

The chain has TRBV12-3 or TRBV12-4 and TRBJ1-3; 8 positions agree with TRBD1. This CDR3 comprises 15 residues. V dropped 4 bases and J dropped 2; count of bases not matched to a gene: 4. This chain's CDR3 is CASSSRTGTGNTIYF. CDR3 DNA: TGTGCCAGCAGTTCCCGGACAGGGACTGGAAACACCATATATTTT.

The chain recombines TRBV5-5 with TRBJ1-1; the D gene is possibly TRBD1 (6 bases). Per the germline V gene, CDR1 is SGHKS and CDR2 is YYEKEE (reference sequence). The CDR3 runs to 14 residues. V gave up 1 base and J gave up 3 bases, with 10 bases separating them. CDR3 DNA: TGTGCCAGCAGCTTGTCGGCAGGGGACACTGAAGCTTTCTTT. This gives the protein CASSLSAGDTEAFF.

The V call is TRBV5-4, the J call TRBJ2-5, with D possibly TRBD2 on 6 matching bases. V dropped 9 bases and J dropped 4 bases, with 19 bases sitting between them. CDR1 is SGHNT and CDR2 is YYREEE in the germline V gene (reference sequence). CDR3 length: 14 residues. For the CDR3, the DNA is TGTGCCACCAACGTGGGGGGAGTACGAGAGACCCAGTACTTC. Translated: CATNVGGVRETQYF.

The chain recombines TRBV10-2 with TRBJ2-7, with D possibly matching TRBD1 (6 bases). The CDR3 totals 14 residues. The V gene lost 4 bases and the J gene lost 5 bases, with 15 bases spanning the gap. CDR1 is WSHSY and CDR2 is SAAADI in the germline V gene. Here the CDR3 reads CASSVGRGVDEQYF. The DNA for the CDR3 is TGCGCCAGCAGTGTGGGCAGGGGCGTAGACGAGCAGTACTTC.

The chain carries TRBV4-1 and TRBJ2-7, with D possibly being TRBD1 or TRBD2 (5 bases each). Germline-derived CDR1 and CDR2 are MGHRA and YSYEKL. Trimming cost V 4 bases and J 2 bases, with 18 bases left between them. CDR3 size: 16 residues. The CDR3 nucleotides are TGCGCCAGCAGCCCGTCAGAGGGAAGAGGGGCCTACGAGCAGTACTTC. Translating gives CASSPSEGRGAYEQYF.

The table lists this clonotype with a count of one. The rearrangement uses TRBV24-1 and TRBJ2-2; D uncertain. Germline CDR1 and CDR2: KGHDR and SFDVKD. V lost 2 bases, J lost 0 bases, and 6 bases lay in between. The CDR3 is 15 residues long. The CDR3 DNA reads TGTGCCACCAGTGATTCACAGACGAACACCGGGGAGCTGTTTTTT. Protein: CATSDSQTNTGELFF.

The chain carries TRBV10-3 and TRBJ2-5, with a tentative D call TRBD1 (8 bases). Per the germline V gene, CDR1 is ENHRY and CDR2 is SYGVKD. This CDR3 contains 14 residues. V gave up 5 bases and J gave up 5 bases, with 15 bases separating them. The CDR3 is CAISPDRGGETQYF. CDR3 DNA sequence: TGTGCCATCAGTCCCGACAGGGGAGGGGAGACCCAGTACTTC.

The CDR3 DNA sequence: TGTGCCAGCAGCGCCAGGGGGCTCCCTTACACCGGGGAGCTGTTTTTT. It is translated as CASSARGLPYTGELFF. The V and J genes are TRBV5-4 and TRBJ2-2; 8 bases map to TRBD1. The CDR3 extends over 16 amino acids. V trimming: 4 bases; J trimming: 3 bases; junction bases outside the gene matches: 8. The germline V gene encodes CDR1 SGHNT and CDR2 YYREEE (reference sequence).

The chain couples TRBV30 to TRBJ2-3; TRBD2 agrees at 8 bases. Germline CDR1 and CDR2: GTSNPN and SVGIG (reference sequence). This CDR3 is built from 14 residues. Losses at the gene ends were 1 base for V and 2 bases for J; bases not matched to a gene: 2. CDR3 residues: CAWSELAATDTQYF. The CDR3 DNA reads TGTGCCTGGAGTGAACTAGCGGCCACAGATACGCAGTATTTT. Using reference TRBV30 and TRBJ2-3 for the parts outside the CDR3, the full variable domain is SQTIHQWPATLVQPVGSPLSLECTVEGTSNPNLYWYRQAAGRGLQLLFYSVGIGQISSEVPQNLSASRPQDRQFILSSKKLLLSDSGFYLCAWSELAATDTQYFGPGTRLTVL.

The rearrangement links TRBV20-1 to TRBJ2-1; possible D gene TRBD2, 5 bases. V lost 4 bases and J lost 5, with 15 bases in between. The CDR3 covers 14 residues. Per the germline V gene, CDR1 is DFQATT and CDR2 is SNEGSKA (reference sequence). DNA of the CDR3: TGCAGTGCTAAGGCTTTCTCGGGGAACAATGAGCAGTTCTTC. Translation: CSAKAFSGNNEQFF.

The V and J genes are TRBV28 and TRBJ2-2; no clear D gene. Germline-derived CDR1 and CDR2 are MDHEN and SYDVKM. Deletions cut 3 bases from V and 6 bases from J, with 14 bases between. This CDR3 region has 15 residues. CDR3 amino acids: CASSFRISFAGELFF. The CDR3 bases are TGTGCCAGCAGTTTTAGAATAAGTTTCGCCGGGGAGCTGTTTTTT.

The gene calls are TRBV7-9 and TRBJ1-1; TRBD1 might be the D (5 bases). Trimming left V 0 bases short and J 0 bases short, with 8 bases between. This CDR3 spans 15 amino acids. CDR1 is SEHNR, CDR2 FQNEAQ, per germline (reference sequence). CDR3 loop: CASSLALGVNTEAFF. The CDR3 DNA reads TGTGCCAGCAGCTTAGCGCTGGGGGTGAACACTGAAGCTTTCTTT.

The V gene is TRBV20-1, the J gene TRBJ2-5; TRBD1 matches at 7 bases. The CDR3 extends over 14 amino acids. V was pared by 6 bases and J by 0 bases, with 7 bases of the junction left unmatched. Germline CDR1 is DFQATT and CDR2 is SNEGSKA (reference sequence). The CDR3 DNA reads as TGCAGTGCACCCGACAGGGCCCACCAAGAGACCCAGTACTTC. It codes for CSAPDRAHQETQYF.

The rearrangement uses TRBV27 and TRBJ2-2; D possibly matches TRBD1 or TRBD2 (5 bases each). Trimming shortened V by 8 bases and J by 4 bases, and 11 bases separated the two germline ends. CDR3 size: 13 residues. CDR1 is MNHEY and CDR2 is SMNVEV in the germline V gene (reference sequence). The CDR3 here is CASGGRSTGELFF. CDR3 in DNA: TGTGCCAGCGGGGGTCGTAGCACCGGGGAGCTGTTTTTT.

This sequence joins TRBV7-9 and TRBJ2-1; D call uncertain. V lost 4 bases and J lost 5, with 3 bases in between. The CDR3 has 11 amino acids. Germline values: CDR1 SEHNR, CDR2 FQNEAQ (reference sequence). The CDR3 bases are TGTGCCAGCAGCTCTCACAATGAGCAGTTCTTC. Translating it yields CASSSHNEQFF.

The chain couples TRBV7-2 to TRBJ2-5, with 7 bases lining up with TRBD2. V dropped 5 bases and J dropped 5; count of bases not matched to a gene: 5. The CDR3 has 13 residues. CDR1 and CDR2 from the germline V gene are SGHTA and FQGNSA. CDR3 bases: TGTGCCAGCAGCCCCACTAGCGCGGAGACCCAGTACTTC. Its translation: CASSPTSAETQYF.

The gene calls are TRBV9 and TRBJ2-4; D ambiguous. V dropped 4 bases and J dropped 11 bases, with 16 bases sitting between them. In germline, CDR1 is SGDLS, CDR2 YYNGEE. The CDR3 contains 13 residues. As DNA, the CDR3 is TGTGCCAGCAGCCTATCGTTGACTGGGGTTCAGTACTTC. This translates into CASSLSLTGVQYF.

V and J are TRBV19 and TRBJ1-5; D remains ambiguous. Germline lookup yields CDR1 LNHDA and CDR2 SQIVND (reference sequence). V lost 1 base and J lost 4, with 2 bases in between. The CDR3 sequence is 12 residues long. The CDR3 DNA reads TGTGCCAGTAGTATAGGGAATCAGCCCCAGCATTTT. This gives the protein CASSIGNQPQHF.

The CDR3 coding sequence is TGTGCCAGCTCCCGGGGAGGGGGCACTGAAGCTTTCTTT. Protein product: CASSRGGGTEAFF. The rearrangement joins TRBV18 to TRBJ1-1; D is possibly TRBD1 (6 bases). V shed 6 bases and J shed 4 bases, with 12 bases lying between them. In germline, CDR1 is KGHSH, CDR2 LQKENI. The CDR3 runs 13 residues.

The chain couples TRBV2 to TRBJ2-2; possibly TRBD1 for D (5 bases). Trimming cost V 6 bases and J 5 bases, with 7 bases left between them. The length of the CDR3 is 12 residues. Germline CDR1 SNHLY, CDR2 FYNNEI. The CDR3 is CASRTVTGELFF. CDR3 nucleotides: TGTGCCAGCAGGACAGTAACCGGGGAGCTGTTTTTT.

Only one count was recorded for this clonotype. This chain connects TRBV2 to TRBJ1-4, with a possible D match to TRBD1 (5 bases). The CDR3 extends over 15 amino acids. V shed 7 bases and J shed 1 base, with 13 bases lying between them. The germline V gene has CDR1 SNHLY and CDR2 FYNNEI. CDR3 DNA sequence: TGTGCCAGCACGAGGTTCGGGGGAACTAATGAAAAACTGTTTTTT. Its translation is CASTRFGGTNEKLFF.

V is TRBV5-1 and J is TRBJ2-5; D is ambiguous. Between the trimmed V and J ends, which lost 5 bases and 1 base, there was a span of 9 bases. The V gene's germline CDR1 is SGHRS and CDR2 YFSETQ. The CDR3 consists of 13 residues. CDR3 nucleotide sequence: TGCGCCAGCAGTCGTTACAGCCAAGAGACCCAGTACTTC. It encodes CASSRYSQETQYF.

This clonotype was detected only once. The gene calls are TRBV2 and TRBJ2-5; D is possibly TRBD1 (6 bases). The germline V gene encodes CDR1 SNHLY and CDR2 FYNNEI. With 5 bases removed from V and 5 bases from J, the gap between germline ends came to 12 bases. This CDR3 is 13 amino acids long. The CDR3 reads CASSRDTLETQYF. For the CDR3, the DNA is TGTGCCAGCAGTCGGGACACTCTGGAGACCCAGTACTTC.

The genes are TRBV20-1 and TRBJ2-7, with 12 nucleotides matching TRBD2. The CDR3 sequence is 15 residues long. With V trimmed by 3 bases and J by 4 bases, 7 bases remained unmatched. In germline, CDR1 is DFQATT, CDR2 SNEGSKA (reference sequence). In DNA, the CDR3 is TGCAGTGCTAGTGGGCCGACTAGCGGGAGTTACGAGCAGTACTTC. It encodes CSASGPTSGSYEQYF.